This TCR beta chain originates from a study of naive and memory T cell subsets. Two oligonucleotides, mixed equimolar, formed the beta constant-region primer covering TRBC1 and TRBC2. Nested alpha and beta constant-region primers with the SP2 primer drove four PCR rounds on ligated cDNA. TCRdb passed the UMI-ligation and nested PCR reads through MiXCR, listing each CDR3 protein once. The data show tens of thousands of distinct CDR3 sequences, about 8.2% seen once. Findings and limits, study-wide: No ground truth validated the naive and memory repertoire findings. Naive repertoires, especially CD8, held a few larger clonotypes, possibly memory cells re-expressing CD45RA. In naive cells, over 95% of TCR sequences were seen only once.

After the first PCR, alpha and beta chain libraries were processed separately. CDR1 MNHNY and CDR2 SVGAGI come from the germline V gene (reference sequence). J was trimmed by 1 base and V by 7 bases; bases with no gene match: 4. The CDR3 covers 14 residues. This clonotype was detected a few times. What it recognizes is unknown. The rearrangement joins TRBV6-6 to TRBJ1-1; 9 bases fit TRBD1. This TCR was recovered from a human donor in good health. Sequenced input: naive CD8+ T cells from blood. The chain's CDR3 is CASTPDRGNTEAFF. The DNA for the CDR3 is TGTGCCAGCACCCCGGACAGGGGGAACACTGAAGCTTTCTTT.